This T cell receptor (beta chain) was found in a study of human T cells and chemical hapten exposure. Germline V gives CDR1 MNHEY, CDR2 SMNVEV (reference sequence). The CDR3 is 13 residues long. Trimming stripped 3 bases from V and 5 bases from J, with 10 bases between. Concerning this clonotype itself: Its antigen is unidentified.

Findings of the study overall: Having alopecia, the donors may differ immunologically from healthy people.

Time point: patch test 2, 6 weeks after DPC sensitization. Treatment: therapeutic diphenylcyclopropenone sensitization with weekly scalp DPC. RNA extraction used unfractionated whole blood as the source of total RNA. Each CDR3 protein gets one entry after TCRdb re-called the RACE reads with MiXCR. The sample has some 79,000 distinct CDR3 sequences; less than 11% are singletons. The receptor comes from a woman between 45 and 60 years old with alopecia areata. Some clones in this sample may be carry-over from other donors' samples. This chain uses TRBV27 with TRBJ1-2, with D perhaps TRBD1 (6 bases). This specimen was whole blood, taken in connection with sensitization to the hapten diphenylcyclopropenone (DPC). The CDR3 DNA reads TGTGCCAGCAGTTTCGACAGGAGTTATGGCTACACCTTC. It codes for CASSFDRSYGYTF.